A selection of T cell receptor beta chains follows, all from one sample in a study of metastatic and nonmetastatic thyroid tumors. Using MiXCR, TCRdb reanalyzed the PCR reads. The table has around 42,000 clones, around 10% seen once. The material sequenced was blood. These receptors all come from a female donor with papillary thyroid cancer or a benign thyroid nodule (not recorded which). Some clones in this sample may be carry-over from other donors' samples. Both conserved end residues are part of each CDR3. A D gene is named only where the DNA matches it firmly. Size is omitted from some rows. Given values are once, few, many or a class for expanded clones.

clone_size: .; d_call: .; j_call: TRBJ1-4; v_call: TRBV19; cdr3_nt: TGTGCCAGTAGTATAACTCGGAATGAAAAACTGTTTTTT; cdr3_aa: CASSITRNEKLFF
clone_size: .; d_call: .; j_call: TRBJ1-1; v_call: TRBV6-1; cdr3_nt: TGTGCCAGCAGTAGAGGGACAGAAGCTTTCTTT; cdr3_aa: CASSRGTEAFF
clone_size: many; d_call: .; j_call: TRBJ1-2; v_call: TRBV18; cdr3_nt: TGTGCCAGCTCACCTTCCGGTGGAAACTATGGCTACACCTTC; cdr3_aa: CASSPSGGNYGYTF
clone_size: many; d_call: .; j_call: TRBJ2-1; v_call: TRBV4-1; cdr3_nt: TGCGCCAGCAGCCCTATCTTAACCCCCAATGAGCAGTTCTTC; cdr3_aa: CASSPILTPNEQFF
clone_size: .; d_call: .; j_call: TRBJ1-2; v_call: TRBV7-3; cdr3_nt: TGTGCCAGCAGCCGTGACCCAGGCTATGGCTACACCTTC; cdr3_aa: CASSRDPGYGYTF
clone_size: few; d_call: .; j_call: TRBJ1-1; v_call: TRBV5-1; cdr3_nt: TGCGCCAGCAGCCTTACAGGGTTAGGGAACACTGAAGCTCTCTTT; cdr3_aa: CASSLTGLGNTEALF
clone_size: many; d_call: TRBD1; j_call: TRBJ1-5; v_call: TRBV4-2; cdr3_nt: TGTGCCAGCAGCCAAGATCCAGGGGGAGGGCAGCCCCAGCATTTT; cdr3_aa: CASSQDPGGGQPQHF
clone_size: many; d_call: TRBD2; j_call: TRBJ2-3; v_call: TRBV4-3; cdr3_nt: TGCGCCAGCAGCCCGGTGGGCGGGAGAAGCACAGATACGCAGTATTTT; cdr3_aa: CASSPVGGRSTDTQYF
clone_size: many; d_call: .; j_call: TRBJ1-2; v_call: TRBV19; cdr3_nt: TGTGCCAGTAGTACCTTTGCCCGTGGCTACACCTTC; cdr3_aa: CASSTFARGYTF
clone_size: many; d_call: TRBD1; j_call: TRBJ2-3; v_call: TRBV19; cdr3_nt: TGTGCCAGTGCGATGGACAGGGGGAAGTCTACGCAGTATTTT; cdr3_aa: CASAMDRGKSTQYF
clone_size: .; d_call: .; j_call: TRBJ2-3; v_call: TRBV4-1; cdr3_nt: TGCGCAAGCAGCCAAGCCGGGACACTCGGTAGCACAGATACGAAGTATTTT; cdr3_aa: CASSQAGTLGSTDTKYF
clone_size: many; d_call: TRBD1; j_call: TRBJ2-2; v_call: TRBV18; cdr3_nt: TGTGCCAGCTCACCATTGATACAGGGGGCCACCGGGGAGCTGTTTTTT; cdr3_aa: CASSPLIQGATGELFF
clone_size: many; d_call: .; j_call: TRBJ1-2; v_call: TRBV6-1; cdr3_nt: TGTGCCAGCAGGCGACCTGGGTCGGAGGGCTACACCTTC; cdr3_aa: CASRRPGSEGYTF
clone_size: .; d_call: TRBD1; j_call: TRBJ1-1; v_call: TRBV6-1; cdr3_nt: TGTGCCAGCAGTGAAGAAGGACAGGGTGGAGCTGAAGCTTTCTTT; cdr3_aa: CASSEEGQGGAEAFF
clone_size: many; d_call: .; j_call: TRBJ1-2; v_call: TRBV6-6; cdr3_nt: TGTGCCAGCAGTTACCCTACTGGGGGGGTCTATGGCTACACCTTC; cdr3_aa: CASSYPTGGVYGYTF
clone_size: many; d_call: TRBD1; j_call: TRBJ1-5; v_call: TRBV6-2/TRBV6-3; cdr3_nt: TGTGCCAGCAGTTGGGCACCGGGACAGGGGGCGGGACAGCCCCAGCATTTT; cdr3_aa: CASSWAPGQGAGQPQHF
clone_size: many; d_call: .; j_call: TRBJ1-3; v_call: TRBV4-1; cdr3_nt: TGCGCCAGCAGCCAAGTCGAGGCAAACACCATATATTTT; cdr3_aa: CASSQVEANTIYF
clone_size: many; d_call: .; j_call: TRBJ2-7; v_call: TRBV6-2/TRBV6-3; cdr3_nt: TGTGCCAGCAGTTACAGAAGCTCCTACGAGCAGTACTTC; cdr3_aa: CASSYRSSYEQYF
clone_size: many; d_call: .; j_call: TRBJ1-4; v_call: TRBV2; cdr3_nt: TGTGCCAGCAGTGATCGGGGACACGCGAATGAAAAACTGTTTTTT; cdr3_aa: CASSDRGHANEKLFF
clone_size: many; d_call: TRBD1; j_call: TRBJ2-7; v_call: TRBV7-2; cdr3_nt: TGTGCCAGCAGCTTAGACCAGGGGGCCTACGAGCAGTACTTC; cdr3_aa: CASSLDQGAYEQYF
clone_size: many; d_call: TRBD1; j_call: TRBJ1-5; v_call: TRBV2; cdr3_nt: TGTGCCAGCGGTAGGGACAGGGGGCACAATCAGCCCCAGCATTTT; cdr3_aa: CASGRDRGHNQPQHF